The clone carrying this TCR beta chain came up many times. These data belong to a study of response to subunit inactivated influenza vaccine. TCRdb fed the RT-PCR reads into MiXCR, producing one record per CDR3 protein. The table lists hundreds of thousands of distinct CDR3 sequences, approximately 16% of them singletons. Trimming stripped 5 bases from V and 0 bases from J, with 17 bases between. The CDR3 covers 17 residues. This sample comprised CD4+ T cells sorted from PBMCs, obtained less than 30 months after vaccination. The receptor's source is a man between 50 and 75 years old who received an inactivated influenza vaccine. V is TRBV12-3 or TRBV12-4 and J is TRBJ2-1; weak D call: TRBD1 (6 bases). In DNA form, the CDR3 reads TGTGCCAGCAGTGGGGGCCGGGTGGGGAGCTCCTACAATGAGCAGTTCTTC. Amino acid sequence: CASSGGRVGSSYNEQFF.